Presented here are 15 T cell receptor beta chains from one specimen sequenced in a study of blood T cell repertoires in COVID-19. Some clones are missing from TCRdb's copy, which holds only in-frame ones; the method was immunoSEQ multiplex PCR. Among 83,000 or so clones, more than 75% were seen once, and the ten largest hold about a fifth. The sample was peripheral blood. These receptors came from a human donor in a cohort sampled during active COVID-19.

The V call is TRBV27, the J call TRBJ2-3; TRBD2 aligns across 12 bases. The CDR3 runs 16 residues. With V trimmed by 3 bases and J by 6 bases, 7 bases remained unmatched. The germline CDR1 and CDR2 sequences are MNHEY and SMNVEV (reference sequence). This CDR3 reads CASSFHGTSGSDTQYF. The CDR3 bases are TGTGCCAGCAGTTTCCACGGGACTAGCGGGTCGGATACGCAGTATTTT.

The chain employs TRBV19 and TRBJ2-3; 9 nucleotides match TRBD2. The CDR3 extends over 15 amino acids. Germline V CDR1 and CDR2: LNHDA, SQIVND (reference sequence). With V trimmed by 5 bases and J by 2 bases, 5 bases remained unmatched. CDR3 in DNA: TGTGCCAGTAGTCTCCGCGGGGGGGCCACAGATACGCAGTATTTT. It encodes CASSLRGGATDTQYF.

This sequence joins TRBV18 and TRBJ1-1; perhaps TRBD1 as D (5 bases). CDR1 is KGHSH, CDR2 LQKENI, per germline. This CDR3 region has 17 residues. Between the trimmed V and J ends, which lost 2 bases and 4 bases, there was a span of 20 bases. CDR3 amino acids: CASSPNSGRAGGTEAFF. CDR3 in DNA: TGTGCCAGCTCACCAAATTCAGGGAGGGCCGGGGGCACTGAAGCTTTCTTT.

The V gene is TRBV5-1, the J gene TRBJ2-3, with D possibly matching TRBD1 (6 bases). The germline gives CDR1 SGHRS, CDR2 YFSETQ. V was trimmed by 4 bases and J by 2 bases, leaving 14 bases between them. This CDR3 has 15 amino acids. The CDR3 coding sequence is TGCGCCAGCAGCCCAGGGGCTCGGCCCACAGATACGCAGTATTTT. Residues: CASSPGARPTDTQYF.

This chain joins TRBV5-1 and TRBJ1-2; TRBD1 aligns across 7 bases. The CDR3 is 15 amino acids. With 0 bases clipped from V and 4 bases from J, the junction kept 6 bases outside the gene matches. The V gene's germline CDR1 is SGHRS and CDR2 YFSETQ. The CDR3 protein is CASSLASGQFYGYTF. CDR3 sequence (DNA): TGCGCCAGCAGCTTGGCCTCGGGACAGTTCTATGGCTACACCTTC.

The genes are TRBV7-2 and TRBJ2-3, with D unresolved. V lost 5 bases to trimming and J lost 3 bases, with 6 bases between them. Germline CDR1 reads SGHTA; CDR2 reads FQGNSA. The CDR3 contains 12 residues. The CDR3 DNA reads TGTGCCAGCAGCCCTACTACAGATACGCAGTATTTT. Its translation: CASSPTTDTQYF.

This chain connects TRBV2 to TRBJ2-3, with D tentatively TRBD2 (6 bases). Germline loops: CDR1 SNHLY, CDR2 FYNNEI. Trimming pared 7 bases from V and 1 base from J, leaving 15 bases between. The CDR3 has 15 amino acids. The CDR3 region has the DNA TGTGCCAGCACGGGTCCGGGGGAAGGCACAGATACGCAGTATTTT. It encodes CASTGPGEGTDTQYF.

Here the CDR3 DNA reads TGTGCCAGCAGCTTGTTGTGGACAGGGAAGAACATTCAGTACTTC. Translation gives CASSLLWTGKNIQYF. The chain carries TRBV5-6 and TRBJ2-4, with TRBD1 matching over 8 bases. With 1 base clipped from V and 7 bases from J, the junction kept 7 bases outside the gene matches. There are 15 residues in the CDR3. Germline V gene data show CDR1 as SGHDT and CDR2 as YYEEEE.

The chain has TRBV3-1 (or the pseudogene TRBV3-2) and TRBJ2-7; D is possibly TRBD2 (5 bases). CDR3 length: 14 amino acids. The ends were cut back, 4 bases at V and 3 bases at J, with 13 bases in the middle. The germline V gene has CDR1 LGHDT and CDR2 YNNKEL (reference sequence). The CDR3 coding sequence is TGTGCCAGCAGCCTCCGAGGTGGGAGCTACGAGCAGTACTTC. As protein: CASSLRGGSYEQYF.

This chain links TRBV10-3 with TRBJ1-3; a weak D match, TRBD1 (5 bases). This CDR3 has 15 amino acids. V lost 3 bases to trimming and J lost 0 bases, with 9 bases between them. Germline-derived CDR1 and CDR2 are ENHRY and SYGVKD. The CDR3 loop is CAISEGAVSGNTIYF. Written as DNA, the CDR3 is TGTGCCATCAGTGAAGGGGCAGTCTCTGGAAACACCATATATTTT.

This clone was seen only once. As DNA, the CDR3 is TGCGCCAGCAGCCTCCGGGACAGGGCCTTGAACACTGAAGCTTTCTTT. Amino acid sequence: CASSLRDRALNTEAFF. This chain uses TRBV5-1 with TRBJ1-1, with TRBD1 matching 9 bases. Germline V gene data show CDR1 as SGHRS and CDR2 as YFSETQ. CDR3 length equals 16 residues. With V trimmed by 4 bases and J by 0 bases, 7 bases remained unmatched.

The chain is built from TRBV5-4 and TRBJ1-2; D perhaps matches TRBD1 (5 bases). CDR3 length: 14 residues. V dropped 7 bases and J dropped 2 bases, with 15 bases sitting between them. Germline V CDR1 and CDR2: SGHNT, YYREEE (reference sequence). The CDR3 region is CASGPTGWNYGYTF. In nucleotides, the CDR3 is TGTGCCAGCGGCCCTACAGGTTGGAACTATGGCTACACCTTC.

The V call is TRBV3-1 (or the pseudogene TRBV3-2), the J call TRBJ1-6; TRBD1 matches 7 bases. Germline CDR1 LGHDT, CDR2 YNNKEL (reference sequence). The V segment lost 3 bases and the J segment 7 bases; nucleotides outside the gene matches: 9. The CDR3 contains 16 residues. CDR3 sequence (DNA): TGTGCCAGCAGCCAGACAGGGACCTTAAGAAATTCACCCCTCCACTTT. Its translation is CASSQTGTLRNSPLHF.

The CDR3 coding sequence is TGTGCCAGCAGCCCGGGACAGGGGATCTATAATTCACCCCTCCACTTT. Protein sequence: CASSPGQGIYNSPLHF. The V call is TRBV7-8, the J call TRBJ1-6; TRBD1 matches 10 bases. After removal of 5 bases from V and 3 bases from J, the junction contained 4 bases not matched to a gene. CDR3 size: 16 residues. Germline V gene data show CDR1 as SGHVS and CDR2 as FQNEAQ.

J is TRBJ2-1 and V is TRBV27, with a tentative D call TRBD2 (7 bases). CDR3 length: 15 amino acids. Germline V gene data show CDR1 as MNHEY and CDR2 as SMNVEV (reference sequence). V lost 2 bases, J lost 2 bases, and 10 bases lay in between. The CDR3 reads CASSLAGAAYNEQFF. CDR3 sequence (DNA): TGTGCCAGCAGTTTAGCGGGGGCCGCCTACAATGAGCAGTTCTTC.